The TCR beta chain under discussion was sequenced for a study of blood T cell repertoires in COVID-19. Per germline, CDR1 SGHRS and CDR2 YFSETQ. The CDR3 sequence is 15 residues long. V lost 0 bases, J lost 7 bases, and 13 bases lay in between. The repertoire was sequenced with immunoSEQ multiplex PCR; TCRdb's copy has only in-frame clones and lacks some. The repertoire includes tens of thousands of clones, approximately 85% of them detected once, and 5.1% sits in the top ten. The TCR comes from an elderly man with acute or convalescent COVID-19. Sequenced input: peripheral blood. The J gene is TRBJ2-2, the V gene TRBV5-1, with D possibly TRBD1 on 5 matching bases. CDR3 DNA: TGCGCCAGCAGCTTGGTCTCAGGGTCGGTCGGGGAGCTGTTTTTT. It specifies CASSLVSGSVGELFF.